This TCR beta chain was identified during a study of blood T cell repertoires in COVID-19 (dated by TCRdb to the early 2020s). Some background on the complete study: Samples from collaborators originated in the United States, Italy and Spain and spanned both the acute and convalescent phases of COVID-19. Sample metadata almost always included a de-identified subject ID, COVID-19 status, age in years and sex. The material from the prospective study consisted of cDNA or gDNA derived from T cells, B-cell-depleted T cells, or PBMCs. Where available, HLA class I and class II types were obtained from metadata supplied by the sample provider rather than from assay-based typing. The dataset comprised deeply sampled blood TCRbeta repertoires from subjects exposed to, actively infected with, or recovered from COVID-19. The repertoires were released in a freely available public database intended as a resource for research on the immune response to SARS-CoV-2. The samples were drawn from the first 160 participants of the ongoing ImmuneRACE study and from over 950 subjects provided by 6 global collaborators.

TCRbeta CDR3 regions were amplified from genomic DNA using the immunoSEQ Assay, a bias-controlled multiplex PCR. The authors processed their data as follows. Within the assay, amplification of reference gene primers was used to estimate how many nucleated cells each sample contained. Sequence reads were collapsed and filtered to measure the absolute abundance of every unique TCRbeta CDR3 rearrangement. Productive Simpson clonality was computed per sample as the square root of Simpson's diversity index over productive rearrangements. The immuneACCESS repertoire file appears here via TCRdb, limited to in-frame rearrangements. These files lack a portion of the clones; in checked studies, under half of the deficit traces to unresolved V genes, and the cause of the others is not known. For V, J and clone size, that table is used; D and trimming come from the DNA. The sample yields some 97,000 clones; 85% were counted once. The ten largest clones add up to more than 10% of the sample.

As encoded in the germline V gene, CDR1 is WSHSY while CDR2 is SAAADI. CDR3 length: 15 amino acids, cysteine to phenylalanine. The sequence is cut down to CDR3 DNA, 45 bases in frame from base 1. V and J are truncated by 5 bases and 2 bases respectively, leaving an intervening sequence of 10 bases. Concerning this clone: What antigen it recognizes has not been identified. No much larger clone exists at a distance of one base, and base qualities are not known.

Collaborating institutions collected whole blood in K2EDTA tubes following their own protocols. For TCRbeta analysis, collaborators shipped samples as frozen whole blood, isolated PBMCs, or DNA extracted from either of those sample types. Overall study outcomes, separate from this receptor: How much clinical and demographic metadata was included differed by source and by participant, and the metadata was provided uncurated.

This TCR was sampled from a human donor in a cohort sampled during active COVID-19. The V gene is TRBV10-2 and the J gene is TRBJ2-6; a tentative D call is TRBD1 (6 bases match). Material: peripheral blood. The DNA sequence reads TGCGCCAGCAGTCAAGCAGGGGCTGGGGCCAACGTCCTGACTTTC. This codes for CASSQAGAGANVLTF.